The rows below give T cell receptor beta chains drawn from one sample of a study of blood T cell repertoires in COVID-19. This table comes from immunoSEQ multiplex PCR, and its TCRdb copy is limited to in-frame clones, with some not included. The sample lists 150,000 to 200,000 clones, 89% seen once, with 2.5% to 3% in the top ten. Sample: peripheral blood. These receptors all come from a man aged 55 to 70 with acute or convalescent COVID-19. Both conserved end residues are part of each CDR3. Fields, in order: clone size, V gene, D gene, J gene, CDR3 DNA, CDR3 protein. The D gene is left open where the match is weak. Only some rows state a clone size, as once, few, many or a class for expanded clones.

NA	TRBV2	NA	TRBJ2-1	TGTGCCAGCAGTGAATCAAGGGGGCAGTTCTTC	CASSESRGQFF
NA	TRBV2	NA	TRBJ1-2	TGTGCCATCACCGCCCAGGGCTATGGCTACACCTTC	CAITAQGYGYTF
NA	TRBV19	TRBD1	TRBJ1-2	TGTGCCAGTAGTGGGGGACAGGGGCCTGTTGGGACCTTC	CASSGGQGPVGTF
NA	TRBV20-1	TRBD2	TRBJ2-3	TGCAGTGCTAGTCCGGGAGGATTCACAGATACGCAGTATTTT	CSASPGGFTDTQYF
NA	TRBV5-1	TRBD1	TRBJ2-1	TGCGCCAGCAGCCCGGGACCCTCGGGACAGCTCTACAATGAGCAGTTCTTC	CASSPGPSGQLYNEQFF
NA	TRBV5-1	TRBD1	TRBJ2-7	TGCGCCAGCAGCTTGGTTACAGGGGTCAACGAGCAGTACTTC	CASSLVTGVNEQYF
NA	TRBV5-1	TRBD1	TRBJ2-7	TGCGCCAGCAGCTTGAGGGACAGGGTCTACGAGCAGTACTTC	CASSLRDRVYEQYF
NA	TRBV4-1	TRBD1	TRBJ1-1	TGCGCCAGCAGCCAAGAAGACAGGGCCACTGAAGCTTTCTTT	CASSQEDRATEAFF
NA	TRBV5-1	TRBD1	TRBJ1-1	TGCGCCAGCAGCGCACAGGGGGTGAACACTGAAGCTTTCTTT	CASSAQGVNTEAFF
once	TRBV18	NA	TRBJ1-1	TGTGCCAGCTCACCAATCTTGGGCCGGGGGGAAACTGAAGCTTTCTTT	CASSPILGRGETEAFF